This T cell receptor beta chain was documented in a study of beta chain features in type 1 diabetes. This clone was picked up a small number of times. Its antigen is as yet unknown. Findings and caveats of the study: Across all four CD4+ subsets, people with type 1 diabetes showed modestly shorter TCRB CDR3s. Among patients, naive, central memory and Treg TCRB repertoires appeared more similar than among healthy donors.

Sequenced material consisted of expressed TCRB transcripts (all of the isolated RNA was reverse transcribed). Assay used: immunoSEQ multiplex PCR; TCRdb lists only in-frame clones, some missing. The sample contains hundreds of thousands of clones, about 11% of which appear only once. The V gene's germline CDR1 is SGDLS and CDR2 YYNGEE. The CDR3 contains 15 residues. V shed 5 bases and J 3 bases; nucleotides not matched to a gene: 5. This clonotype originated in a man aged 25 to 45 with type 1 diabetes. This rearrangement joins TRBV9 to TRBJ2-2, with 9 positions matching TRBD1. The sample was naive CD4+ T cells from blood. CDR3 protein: CASRGDRDYTGELFF. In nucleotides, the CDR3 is TGTGCCAGCAGGGGGGACAGGGACTACACCGGGGAGCTGTTTTTT.